Listed here is a single T cell receptor beta chain. This clonotype was counted a few times. The specificity of this receptor is unknown. No much larger clonotype is one base removed from it; base qualities were not supplied. Preparation of the library involved multiplex PCR. The reads were generated on an Illumina HiSeq 4000. iRepertoire HTBI primers and Arm-PCR amplification of CDR3 regions were used to construct TCR beta libraries. Before sequencing, the PCR products went through gel purification. As for the authors' bioinformatics: Across samples, about 64 TRBV and roughly 15 TRBJ segments were identified and used for gene usage analysis of CDR3 amino acid clonotypes. COPE and FqMerger were used to merge the filtered high-quality paired reads into contigs. BLAST was used to align contigs to IMGT TRBV, TRBD and TRBJ reference genes, with CDR3 defined following IMGT. Highly expanded clones were defined as clonotypes with a frequency above 0.1%. Shannon entropy served as the measure of repertoire diversity, while the Gini coefficient captured V-J evenness. A clonotype was considered public if more than one individual shared it. TCRdb trimmed the raw reads at Q25, called clones with MiXCR and kept productive beta chains. Every distinct CDR3 protein forms one entry, paired with its most common genes and DNA. It is TCRdb's table, rather than the study itself, that gives the V and J calls and clone size. This sample holds 300,000 to 500,000 distinct CDR3 sequences; about 20% were observed only once. The ten largest account for more than 20% of the sample.

The CDR3 runs 16 amino acids, cysteine and phenylalanine included. Here the CDR3 DNA is all that survives: 48 bases in frame from base 1. V is pruned by 6 bases and J by 2 bases, leaving 3 bases of the junction without a gene match. This specimen comes from a study of regulatory T cells in long-lasting Graves disease (dated by TCRdb to the early 2020s). Notes on the research overall: Persistent Graves' disease was defined as persistently positive TSH receptor autoantibodies together with antithyroid drug treatment for over 5 years. Persistent Graves' disease patients were compared with newly diagnosed Graves' disease patients by peripheral blood TCR sequencing and RNA sequencing. The study was registered as a clinical trial and conducted in China. A total of about 33 samples underwent TCR sequencing, from 13 patients with persistent Graves' disease and some 20 patients with newly diagnosed Graves' disease. In the clinical cohort, patients with persistent Graves' disease had used antithyroid drugs for an average of around 9.9 years.

Taken with the paper, the label for time point translates to: persistent/refractory GD, antithyroid drugs over 5 years with positive TRAb. For both TCR sequencing and RNA sequencing, RNA was extracted from PBMCs using TRIzol. The diagnosis of Graves' disease was made according to American Thyroid Association guidelines. Patients were recruited from an endocrinology department in Xi'an, China. Each patient gave roughly 10 milliliters of peripheral blood, collected in an EDTA anticoagulant tube. Ficoll Paque Plus density gradient separation was used to isolate PBMCs, and no additional T cell sorting was done. RNA quality was checked with an Agilent 2100 Bioanalyzer and agarose gel, and concentration with a NanoDrop 2000. Study-wide findings and limitations: The authors acknowledged the small sample size as a limitation that may reduce accuracy. Patients with persistent disease shared more public clonotypes (roughly 2,900) than newly diagnosed patients did (about 970). The study examined only peripheral blood because the primary lesion, thyroid tissue, could not be accessed. Only the TCR beta chain was sequenced and analyzed. Lower TCR Shannon entropy and fewer highly expanded clones were observed in persistent Graves' disease patients than in newly diagnosed patients, which suggested clonal expansion. Persistent disease showed preferential use of TRBV28, TRBJ1-2 and TRBJ2-5, whereas newly diagnosed disease favored TRBV20-1 and TRBJ2-1.

This clonotype was obtained from a female donor with Graves disease. The specimen was peripheral blood mononuclear cells (PBMCs), collected when the disease was refractory, from a patient treated with antithyroid drugs. This receptor chain uses TRBV12-3 or TRBV12-4 and TRBJ2-1; 14 nucleotides in the junction match TRBD2. The CDR3 protein: CASRRTSGRTYNEQFF. The DNA reads TGTGCCAGCAGGAGGACTAGCGGGAGGACCTACAATGAGCAGTTCTTC.